This T cell receptor (beta chain) originates from a study of Graves' ophthalmopathy and Graves' hyperthyroidism. Broader study findings: A classifier, a 13-signature model, separated ophthalmopathy from stable hyperthyroidism with approximately 88% sensitivity and around 80% specificity.

Germline CDR1 MGHRA, CDR2 YSYEKL. The CDR3 sequence is 17 residues long. The V end was cut by 1 base, the J end by 2 bases, with 18 bases between. The authors amplified TCR beta CDR3 regions from RNA transcripts. RT-PCR with HTBI primers came first, then second-round multiplex PCR. Via MiXCR, TCRdb re-called the multiplex PCR reads, giving one row per CDR3 protein. The table lists over 650,000 distinct CDR3 sequences, about two fifths of them singletons, with over 2.5% in the top ten. Comments on this clonotype: Antigen: not known.

The clonotype comes from an adult man with Graves' ophthalmopathy. Sequences were obtained from peripheral blood. The J gene is TRBJ2-7, the V gene TRBV4-1; no reliable D call. In DNA, the CDR3 is TGCGCCAGCAGCCAAGGACACGGTCCCACCGTAACCTACGAGCAGTACTTC. It codes for CASSQGHGPTVTYEQYF.